These 15 T cell receptor beta chains originate from one sample sequenced in a study of blood T cell repertoires in COVID-19. Measured with immunoSEQ multiplex PCR; TCRdb has only the in-frame clones, and not every one. This repertoire shows roughly 250,000 clones, over 80% found once; its top ten account for over 2.5%. Sequencing was carried out using PBMCs or T cells enriched from blood (not recorded which). These receptors came from a woman in her thirties or forties who had been exposed to COVID-19.

This chain uses TRBV5-6 with TRBJ1-2, with D unclear. V shed 5 bases and J shed 3 bases, with 11 bases lying between them. The CDR3 loop spans 13 amino acids. Germline V CDR1 and CDR2: SGHDT, YYEEEE. The CDR3 sequence: CASRPQRDYGYTF. The CDR3 bases are TGTGCCAGCAGACCACAGAGGGACTATGGCTACACCTTC.

This chain uses TRBV12-5 with TRBJ2-2; 8 bases line up with TRBD1. The germline V gene encodes CDR1 LGHNT and CDR2 FRNRAP. The CDR3 loop spans 19 amino acids. V dropped 3 bases and J dropped 1; count of bases not matched to a gene: 13. The CDR3 coding sequence is TGTGCTAGTGGTTTAAGAGGACAGGGCCCTTTTCTGAACACCGGGGAGCTGTTTTTT. It yields the protein CASGLRGQGPFLNTGELFF.

J is TRBJ1-1 and V is TRBV6-2 or TRBV6-3; D gene ambiguous. CDR1 is MNHEY and CDR2 is SVGEGT in the germline V gene. CDR3 length: 12 residues. Trimming shortened V by 4 bases and J by 4 bases, and 7 bases separated the two germline ends. In nucleotides, the CDR3 is TGTGCCAGCAGTTGGGCCAGCACTGAAGCTTTCTTT. Its protein product is CASSWASTEAFF.

The DNA for the CDR3 is TGTGCCCGCGGACAGGGGTTTTCGAGCTCCTACAATGAGCAGTTCTTC. It yields the protein CARGQGFSSSYNEQFF. The chain employs TRBV30 and TRBJ2-1; TRBD1 agrees at 9 bases. The CDR3 length is 16 residues. V shed 8 bases, J shed 0 bases, and the junction held 11 bases outside the gene matches. The germline V gene encodes CDR1 GTSNPN and CDR2 SVGIG (reference sequence).

CDR3 sequence reads: CAISESTQGENSPLHF. DNA for the CDR3: TGTGCCATCAGTGAGTCGACTCAGGGGGAAAATTCACCCCTCCACTTT. The chain is built from TRBV10-3 and TRBJ1-6; 7 bases align to TRBD1. CDR1 and CDR2 from the germline V gene are ENHRY and SYGVKD. CDR3 length equals 16 residues. J was trimmed by 7 bases and V by 0 bases; bases with no gene match: 6.

V gene TRBV27 combines with J gene TRBJ2-5, with TRBD2 identical over 13 bases. The CDR3 runs to 16 residues. Losses at the gene ends were 3 bases for V and 7 bases for J; bases not matched to a gene: 8. Germline V gives CDR1 MNHEY, CDR2 SMNVEV (reference sequence). The chain's CDR3 is CASSLTTSGGAGTQYF. CDR3 in DNA: TGTGCCAGCAGTTTGACTACTAGCGGGGGGGCCGGGACCCAGTACTTC.

The V call is TRBV7-9, the J call TRBJ1-3, with 9 positions matching TRBD1. After removal of 1 base from V and 4 bases from J, the junction contained 2 bases not matched to a gene. The V gene's germline CDR1 is SEHNR and CDR2 FQNEAQ (reference sequence). The CDR3 extends over 15 amino acids. This CDR3 reads CASSLGTGVGNTIYF. DNA of the CDR3: TGTGCCAGCAGCTTAGGGACAGGGGTCGGAAACACCATATATTTT.

The chain combines TRBV6-2 or TRBV6-3 with TRBJ1-1; possibly TRBD1 for D (6 bases). The CDR3 loop spans 14 amino acids. Trimming cost V 5 bases and J 7 bases, with 17 bases left between them. CDR1 is MNHEY and CDR2 is SVGEGT in the germline V gene. The CDR3 here is CASSHKTGGYEAFF. The CDR3 DNA is TGTGCCAGCAGTCATAAGACAGGTGGCTATGAAGCTTTCTTT.

The V and J genes are TRBV2 and TRBJ1-5; 9 nucleotides line up with TRBD1. The CDR3 is made up of 17 amino acids. Germline V gene sequence: CDR1 SNHLY, CDR2 FYNNEI. With 3 bases clipped from V and 5 bases from J, the junction kept 11 bases outside the gene matches. The CDR3 protein is CASSEGTLDRGYQPQHF. CDR3 coding DNA: TGTGCCAGCAGTGAGGGAACCTTGGACAGGGGCTATCAGCCCCAGCATTTT.

As regards this clone: The junction departs from the called germline gene at one end, perhaps through a read error. This chain uses TRBV7-3 with TRBJ2-5, with TRBD1 as a possible D gene (6 bases). CDR1 and CDR2 from the germline V gene are SGHTA and FQGTGA. This CDR3 has 17 residues. Written as DNA, the CDR3 is TGTGCCAGCAGCCTAACAGGGTTAGGGGAAAGAAAAGAGACCCAGTACTTC. It yields the protein CASSLTGLGERKETQYF.

This clone turned up a few times. The chain combines TRBV28 with TRBJ1-2; D unresolved. The CDR3 length is 12 residues. Germline CDR1 MDHEN, CDR2 SYDVKM. Trimming took off 2 bases at V and 4 bases at J, with 5 bases between the two ends. This CDR3 reads CASSLLRYGYTF. CDR3 bases: TGTGCCAGCAGTTTACTCCGCTATGGCTACACCTTC.

This chain uses TRBV27 with TRBJ1-6, with D perhaps matching TRBD1 (6 bases). Germline CDR1 is MNHEY and CDR2 is SMNVEV (reference sequence). This CDR3 contains 15 residues. V was shortened by 6 bases and J by 5 bases, with 14 bases between the two germline ends. The CDR3 spells CASRLTGLNNSPLHF. The CDR3 DNA reads as TGTGCCAGCAGGCTCACAGGGCTTAATAATTCACCCCTCCACTTT.

The chain couples TRBV7-9 to TRBJ2-2; D call uncertain. Germline assignment: CDR1 SEHNR and CDR2 FQNEAQ (reference sequence). Trimming took off 7 bases at V and 1 base at J, with 10 bases between the two ends. The CDR3 sequence is 14 residues long. CDR3 loop: CASNTALNTGELFF. CDR3 sequence (DNA): TGTGCCAGCAATACAGCCCTGAACACCGGGGAGCTGTTTTTT.

The chain uses TRBV11-2 and TRBJ1-1, with a possible D match to TRBD1 (6 bases). Per the germline V gene, CDR1 is SGHAT and CDR2 is FQNNGV. The CDR3 contains 17 residues. V was trimmed by 0 bases and J by 1 base, leaving 15 bases between them. The CDR3 is CASSLDQGPVGNTEAFF. CDR3 sequence (DNA): TGTGCCAGCAGCTTAGATCAGGGGCCGGTTGGGAACACTGAAGCTTTCTTT.

The chain combines TRBV28 with TRBJ1-2; D possibly corresponds to TRBD1 (5 bases). With 7 bases removed from V and 1 base from J, the gap between germline ends came to 13 bases. Germline V gene sequence: CDR1 MDHEN, CDR2 SYDVKM. The CDR3 sequence is 14 residues long. The CDR3 DNA reads TGTGCCAGCAAGCCCGGGGGGAATAACTATGGCTACACCTTC. Translation: CASKPGGNNYGYTF.